These T cell receptor beta chains were read from a single sample in a study of cytomegalovirus exposure and HLA in healthy donors. Method: immunoSEQ multiplex PCR; TCRdb's copy keeps in-frame clones and lacks some. Found here are about 100,000 clones, around 81% of them singletons; the top ten hold around 4.2%. The specimen sequenced was PBMCs. The receptor source for this set is a woman aged 70 to 79 in good health and CMV-seropositive. CDR3s include the opening cysteine and the closing phenylalanine or tryptophan. The order of the fields is J gene, V gene, CDR3 protein.

j_call: TRBJ1-6; v_call: TRBV5-4; cdr3_aa: CASSLQGYNSPLHF
j_call: TRBJ2-7; v_call: TRBV19; cdr3_aa: CASNSGTPYEQYF
j_call: TRBJ2-7; v_call: TRBV21-1; cdr3_aa: CASSKEEDGRWPYEQYF
j_call: TRBJ2-1; v_call: TRBV6-1; cdr3_aa: CASSRGNEQFF
j_call: TRBJ2-7; v_call: TRBV19; cdr3_aa: CASSIAGVFSEQYF
j_call: TRBJ1-2; v_call: TRBV9; cdr3_aa: CASSVVDRGNNGYTF
j_call: TRBJ2-5; v_call: TRBV6-1; cdr3_aa: CAISETGREVQETQYF
j_call: TRBJ1-3; v_call: TRBV9; cdr3_aa: CASSSVGGAGNTIYF
j_call: TRBJ2-3; v_call: TRBV11-3; cdr3_aa: CASSPGTSGSTDTQYF
j_call: TRBJ1-5; v_call: TRBV19; cdr3_aa: CASKGQDSQPQHF
j_call: TRBJ2-3; v_call: TRBV5-1; cdr3_aa: CASSPGTSGPTDTQYF
j_call: TRBJ2-4; v_call: TRBV28; cdr3_aa: CASRPGTGGAAKNIQYF
j_call: TRBJ2-3; v_call: TRBV19; cdr3_aa: CASSIHSVASTDTQYF
j_call: TRBJ2-7; v_call: TRBV5-1; cdr3_aa: CASSLSPGNPSYEQYF
j_call: TRBJ2-3; v_call: TRBV5-4; cdr3_aa: CASSWRARQISTDTQYF
j_call: TRBJ2-5; v_call: TRBV19; cdr3_aa: CASSIAETQYF
j_call: TRBJ2-5; v_call: TRBV5-1; cdr3_aa: CASSSGQGETQYF
j_call: TRBJ2-1; v_call: TRBV7-2; cdr3_aa: CASSVFTYNEQFF
j_call: TRBJ2-6; v_call: TRBV30; cdr3_aa: CAWSIHSGANVLTF
j_call: TRBJ1-1; v_call: TRBV28; cdr3_aa: CASSLQGQGNTEAFF
j_call: TRBJ2-1; v_call: TRBV6-6; cdr3_aa: CASSSPGGRNEQFF
j_call: TRBJ2-1; v_call: TRBV5-1; cdr3_aa: CASSSGTGGAYNEQFF
j_call: TRBJ2-1; v_call: TRBV27; cdr3_aa: CASKGAGPINNEQFF
j_call: TRBJ2-6; v_call: TRBV28; cdr3_aa: CASRYGTSGRSGANVLTF
j_call: TRBJ2-7; v_call: TRBV18; cdr3_aa: CASSSDRNSYEQYF
j_call: TRBJ1-2; v_call: TRBV6-6; cdr3_aa: CASIQWTGANYGYTF
j_call: TRBJ1-1; v_call: TRBV29-1; cdr3_aa: CSVARRANTEAFF
j_call: TRBJ1-4; v_call: TRBV4-1; cdr3_aa: CASSQGDSANEKLFF
j_call: TRBJ2-5; v_call: TRBV11-2; cdr3_aa: CASSLVTSGRGGRETQYF
j_call: TRBJ2-1; v_call: TRBV5-6; cdr3_aa: CASSLGLAANEQFF
j_call: TRBJ2-2; v_call: TRBV21-1; cdr3_aa: CASSGLAVQNTGELFF
j_call: TRBJ2-7; v_call: TRBV11-3; cdr3_aa: CASSRDRDYEQYF
j_call: TRBJ2-7; v_call: TRBV2; cdr3_aa: CASGRTFLVDEQYF
j_call: TRBJ1-2; v_call: TRBV21-1; cdr3_aa: CASSKDASGDGYTF
j_call: TRBJ2-3; v_call: TRBV19; cdr3_aa: CASSISGRVGDTQYF